This entry lists 29 T cell receptor beta chains sequenced from one sample in a study of T-cell reconstitution after alpha-beta-depleted transplantation in children. Unique molecular identifiers were incorporated when the TCRbeta library was constructed. TCRdb redid the calling of the PCR reads with MiXCR, one entry per CDR3 protein. Among approximately 500,000 distinct CDR3 sequences, roughly a quarter were seen once, and the ten largest hold about 35%. This specimen was PBMCs, taken before TCRalphabeta/CD19-depleted stem cell transplant. All receptors come from a boy in the first two years of life with Wiskott-Aldrich syndrome, due to receive a stem cell transplant.

V is TRBV5-1 and J is TRBJ1-4, with D tentatively TRBD1 (6 bases). Looked up from germline, CDR1 is SGHRS and CDR2 is YFSETQ. The CDR3 runs to 15 residues. V dropped 4 bases and J dropped 0 bases, with 10 bases sitting between them. Here the CDR3 DNA reads TGCGCCAGCAGCGCGGACAGCGCAACTAATGAAAAACTGTTTTTT. As protein: CASSADSATNEKLFF.

The chain couples TRBV12-3 or TRBV12-4 to TRBJ1-5; tentative D call: TRBD1 (6 bases). The CDR3 has 15 residues. V was shortened by 6 bases and J by 3 bases, with 15 bases between the two germline ends. CDR3 coding DNA: TGTGCCAGCAGGGGCAGTGGGGGCATCAATCAGCCCCAGCATTTT. This sequence encodes CASRGSGGINQPQHF.

This chain links TRBV3-1 with TRBJ2-5; possibly TRBD1 for D (6 bases). V was shortened by 5 bases and J by 2 bases, with 12 bases between the two germline ends. The V gene's germline CDR1 is LGHDT and CDR2 YNNKEL (reference sequence). The CDR3 consists of 14 residues. This CDR3 is CASSVTGGQETQYF. In nucleotides, the CDR3 is TGTGCCAGCAGCGTGACAGGAGGACAAGAGACCCAGTACTTC.

V usage is TRBV7-2 and J usage is TRBJ2-3; D may match TRBD1 or TRBD2 (7 bases each). The CDR3 contains 15 residues. Germline-derived CDR1 and CDR2 are SGHTA and FQGNSA. Trimming left V 5 bases short and J 4 bases short, with 16 bases between. CDR3 amino acids: CASSPRQGGADTQYF. CDR3 in DNA: TGTGCCAGCAGCCCGCGACAGGGAGGGGCAGATACGCAGTATTTT.

V gene TRBV24-1 combines with J gene TRBJ2-1, with D possibly called TRBD1 or TRBD2 (5 bases each). This CDR3 has 14 amino acids. The germline V gene has CDR1 KGHDR and CDR2 SFDVKD. Trimming took 5 bases from V and 7 from J, leaving 14 bases between them. In DNA, the CDR3 is TGTGCCACCAGTGGCCGGGGCGCTGGGAATGAGCAGTTCTTC. Translating it yields CATSGRGAGNEQFF.

CDR3 sequence: CASSQGRGTAGNSPLHF. CDR3 coding DNA: TGTGCCAGCAGCCAAGGAAGAGGGACGGCGGGTAATTCACCCCTCCACTTT. The chain combines TRBV4-2 with TRBJ1-6; TRBD1 might be the D (5 bases). CDR3 length: 17 residues. Trimming pared 1 base from V and 6 bases from J, leaving 16 bases between. Germline lookup yields CDR1 LGHNA and CDR2 YNFKEQ.

The chain is built from TRBV9 and TRBJ2-1; 10 bases line up with TRBD1. There are 18 residues in the CDR3. Per the germline V gene, CDR1 is SGDLS and CDR2 is YYNGEE. The trim removed 5 bases at V and 3 bases at J, leaving 14 bases unmatched. The CDR3 here is CASRGSRDRGWDYNEQFF. CDR3 DNA sequence: TGTGCCAGCAGAGGATCCCGGGACAGGGGCTGGGACTACAATGAGCAGTTCTTC. The complete variable domain, with remaining parts taken from reference TRBV9 and TRBJ2-1, reads DSGVTQTPKHLITATGQRVTLRCSPRSGDLSVYWYQQSLDQGLQFLIQYYNGEERAKGNILERFSAQQFPDLHSELNLSSLELGDSALYFCASRGSRDRGWDYNEQFFGPGTRLTVL.

This clonotype came up a few times. The chain is built from TRBV5-1 and TRBJ2-3; 9 bases line up with TRBD2. The V and J ends lost 7 bases and 0 bases, in that order; junction bases with no gene match: 3. Germline lookup yields CDR1 SGHRS and CDR2 YFSETQ. The CDR3 has 14 residues. The CDR3 DNA is TGCGCCAGCCGTAGCGGGAGCAGCACAGATACGCAGTATTTT. This encodes CASRSGSSTDTQYF.

The chain recombines TRBV28 with TRBJ2-2, with D possibly TRBD2 on 5 matching bases. V dropped 7 bases and J dropped 6 bases, with 12 bases sitting between them. CDR1 MDHEN and CDR2 SYDVKM come from the germline V gene. CDR3 length equals 13 residues. The CDR3 protein is CASNLKLAGELFF. The CDR3 coding sequence is TGTGCCAGCAATCTTAAACTAGCCGGGGAGCTGTTTTTT.

In this sample, this clonotype turned up a few times. V usage is TRBV10-3 and J usage is TRBJ2-2, with 10 bases lining up with TRBD2. Germline V gene sequence: CDR1 ENHRY, CDR2 SYGVKD. Losses at the gene ends were 5 bases for V and 5 bases for J; bases not matched to a gene: 2. This CDR3 is built from 14 residues. CDR3 loop: CAISSSGSTGELFF. CDR3 in DNA: TGTGCCATCAGTTCTAGCGGGAGTACCGGGGAGCTGTTTTTT.

CDR3 sequence reads: CASSSAGGAGQETQYF. The CDR3 nucleotides read TGTGCCAGCAGTTCGGCGGGGGGAGCGGGCCAAGAGACCCAGTACTTC. V is TRBV12-3 or TRBV12-4 and J is TRBJ2-5, with 8 bases aligning to TRBD2. Trimming took 4 bases from V and 1 from J; bases not matched to a gene: 8. This CDR3 comprises 16 residues.

V and J are TRBV5-1 and TRBJ2-1; D is uncertain. Deletions cut 2 bases from V and 5 bases from J, with 14 bases between. Germline V gene sequence: CDR1 SGHRS, CDR2 YFSETQ. The CDR3 covers 15 residues. The DNA for the CDR3 is TGCGCCAGCAGCTTTCTTTTGGGGTATCACAATGAGCAGTTCTTC. Translation: CASSFLLGYHNEQFF.

The chain employs TRBV9 and TRBJ2-7; D perhaps matches TRBD2 (6 bases). The germline V gene encodes CDR1 SGDLS and CDR2 YYNGEE. The germline V and J ends were trimmed by 3 bases and 1 base, with 11 bases remaining between them. The CDR3 is 14 amino acids. The CDR3 region has the DNA TGTGCCAGCAGCGGGGGGACTTCTTCCTACGAGCAGTACTTC. Translation: CASSGGTSSYEQYF.

CDR3 amino acids: CASSFVGGLESPLHF. CDR3 bases: TGTGCCAGCAGCTTCGTCGGGGGGCTCGAATCACCCCTCCACTTT. This chain uses TRBV4-2 with TRBJ1-6; D might be TRBD1 (6 bases). The CDR3 length is 15 residues. The V gene's germline CDR1 is LGHNA and CDR2 YNFKEQ. Trimming removed 5 bases from V and 10 bases from J, with 18 bases in between.

The chain combines TRBV10-3 with TRBJ2-3, with 7 bases that match TRBD2. V gave up 2 bases and J gave up 2 bases; unmatched junction bases: 10. This CDR3 region has 17 residues. Germline assignment: CDR1 ENHRY and CDR2 SYGVKD. The CDR3: CAISEHLSGKNTDTQYF. The CDR3 DNA follows: TGTGCCATCAGTGAGCACTTAAGCGGGAAGAACACAGATACGCAGTATTTT.

J is TRBJ2-7 and V is TRBV5-1; 7 bases are shared with TRBD2. With V trimmed by 4 bases and J by 2 bases, 6 bases remained unmatched. CDR1 and CDR2 (germline): SGHRS, YFSETQ. This CDR3 has 14 residues. This CDR3 reads CASSRRRETYEQYF. The CDR3 coding sequence is TGCGCCAGCAGCCGGCGGCGGGAGACCTACGAGCAGTACTTC.

The J gene is TRBJ2-7, the V gene TRBV20-1; TRBD2 matches at 8 bases. V shed 3 bases and J 1 base; nucleotides not matched to a gene: 5. The CDR3 has 14 amino acids. Germline values: CDR1 DFQATT, CDR2 SNEGSKA (reference sequence). In DNA, the CDR3 is TGCAGTGCTAGTATCCCTAGCGGGTCCTACGAGCAGTACTTC. Translating gives CSASIPSGSYEQYF.

This clonotype was seen ten or more times. This chain links TRBV4-1 with TRBJ2-5; 8 bases are shared with TRBD2. V lost 1 base and J lost 5; bases outside the gene matches: 15. Germline CDR1 MGHRA, CDR2 YSYEKL. This CDR3 has 18 amino acids. CDR3 region: CASSQAHREGRVRETQYF. The CDR3 region has the DNA TGCGCCAGCAGCCAAGCTCATCGGGAGGGCCGGGTTAGGGAGACCCAGTACTTC.

This clonotype was seen a few times. The rearrangement joins TRBV5-1 to TRBJ2-1; 7 nucleotides agree with TRBD2. Germline CDR1 is SGHRS and CDR2 is YFSETQ. The CDR3 loop spans 15 amino acids. V trimming: 3 bases; J trimming: 2 bases; junction bases outside the gene matches: 5. DNA of the CDR3: TGCGCCAGCAGCTCGCGACTAGCTACCTACAATGAGCAGTTCTTC. The encoded protein is CASSSRLATYNEQFF.

V usage is TRBV12-3 or TRBV12-4 and J usage is TRBJ2-1, with no clear D. The ends were cut back, 4 bases at V and 0 bases at J, with 13 bases in the middle. This CDR3 is 16 amino acids long. CDR3 sequence: CASSSLVGSSYNEQFF. The CDR3, as DNA: TGTGCCAGCAGTTCCCTAGTGGGTAGCTCCTACAATGAGCAGTTCTTC.

This clonotype was detected a few times. The chain uses TRBV27 and TRBJ2-3; 13 nucleotides agree with TRBD2. The CDR3 consists of 20 residues. Trimming took 2 bases from V and 3 from J; bases not matched to a gene: 14. Germline CDR1 reads MNHEY; CDR2 reads SMNVEV (reference sequence). In DNA, the CDR3 is TGTGCCAGCAGTTTAACTTCGCCGGGACTAGCGGGACTTCCGACAGATACGCAGTATTTT. Translation: CASSLTSPGLAGLPTDTQYF.

This clonotype occurred a few times. V and J are TRBV2 and TRBJ1-6; TRBD1 agrees at 8 bases. Germline loops: CDR1 SNHLY, CDR2 FYNNEI. V was pared by 5 bases and J by 6 bases, with 3 bases of the junction left unmatched. This CDR3 is 14 amino acids long. CDR3 protein: CASSNQGANSPLHF. In DNA form, the CDR3 reads TGTGCCAGCAGTAATCAGGGGGCTAATTCACCCCTCCACTTT.

The chain couples TRBV29-1 to TRBJ2-3; 10 nucleotides align to TRBD2. CDR3 size: 13 residues. The germline gives CDR1 SQVTM, CDR2 ANQGSEA. The J segment lost 3 bases and the V segment lost 5 bases, leaving 2 bases of the junction unmatched. For the CDR3, the DNA is TGCAGCGTTAGCGGGAGGGGGACAGATACGCAGTATTTT. Translation gives CSVSGRGTDTQYF.

J is TRBJ1-1 and V is TRBV7-6; possible D gene TRBD1, 5 bases. Looked up from germline, CDR1 is SGHVS and CDR2 is FNYEAQ. This CDR3 region has 15 residues. V lost 1 base, J lost 1 base, and 10 bases lay in between. The CDR3 is CASSLGGAANTEAFF. The CDR3 DNA is TGTGCCAGCAGCTTAGGTGGGGCAGCGAACACTGAAGCTTTCTTT.

The chain has TRBV20-1 and TRBJ2-3; weak D call: TRBD2 (6 bases). This CDR3 has 13 residues. Per germline, CDR1 DFQATT and CDR2 SNEGSKA (reference sequence). V was shortened by 6 bases and J by 2 bases, with 12 bases between the two germline ends. In DNA, the CDR3 is TGCAGTGCGCAGGGACTTTTCACAGATACGCAGTATTTT. It codes for CSAQGLFTDTQYF.

In its sample, this clonotype was seen a few times. The chain uses TRBV28 and TRBJ1-2, with D tentatively TRBD1 (5 bases). Trimming shortened V by 3 bases and J by 1 base, and 18 bases separated the two germline ends. Germline V gene lookup returns CDR1 MDHEN and CDR2 SYDVKM. CDR3 length: 17 residues. The CDR3 loop is CASSFQDIGRDNYGYTF. In DNA, the CDR3 is TGTGCCAGCAGTTTTCAGGACATCGGGAGAGATAACTATGGCTACACCTTC.

The chain links TRBV12-3 or TRBV12-4 to TRBJ1-1; D is unresolved. Trimming removed 6 bases from V and 4 bases from J, with 18 bases in between. This CDR3 is 15 amino acids long. CDR3 bases: TGTGCCAGCAGACCCCTCGTTGGGGAAAGCACTGAAGCTTTCTTT. Translated, it gives CASRPLVGESTEAFF.

The rearrangement links TRBV3-1 to TRBJ2-1; the match to TRBD2 covers 7 bases. This CDR3 region has 15 residues. The V and J ends lost 4 bases and 2 bases, in that order; junction bases with no gene match: 5. Germline loops: CDR1 LGHDT, CDR2 YNNKEL (reference sequence). The CDR3 coding sequence is TGTGCCAGCAGCCCTTACCTAGCGGCCTACAATGAGCAGTTCTTC. Translating it yields CASSPYLAAYNEQFF.

The rearrangement uses TRBV30 and TRBJ2-7; D may be TRBD1 (5 bases). Deletions cut 0 bases from V and 6 bases from J, with 15 bases between. This CDR3 is 14 amino acids long. Germline-derived CDR1 and CDR2 are GTSNPN and SVGIG (reference sequence). The CDR3 spells CAWSVSGVQGEQYF. In nucleotides, the CDR3 is TGTGCCTGGAGTGTAAGTGGGGTTCAGGGCGAGCAGTACTTC.